Sequencing of this TCR beta chain was carried out in a study of blood T cell repertoires in COVID-19. The overall study: Sites across the United States, Italy and Spain contributed samples from acute and convalescent COVID-19.

V shed 0 bases and J shed 3 bases, with 11 bases lying between them. Germline CDR1 reads MNHEY; CDR2 reads SVGAGI. The CDR3 is 15 residues long. The protocol was immunoSEQ multiplex PCR, while the TCRdb copy is restricted to in-frame clones and leaves out a portion. The sample has more than 200,000 clones, around four fifths seen once; the top ten hold roughly a tenth. This TCR was sampled from a woman at least 80 years old with COVID-19, enrolled during active disease. The chain recombines TRBV6-5 with TRBJ2-5; perhaps TRBD1 as D (5 bases). Sample: peripheral blood. The CDR3 DNA reads as TGTGCCAGCAGTTACTCGATAACAGGAAAAGAGACCCAGTACTTC. This encodes CASSYSITGKETQYF.